Below are 23 T cell receptor beta chains sequenced from a single sample in a study of CD8+CD57+ T cells in acquired aplastic anemia. Patients included in sequencing had previously demonstrated CD8+CD57+ cell expansion by flow cytometry. TCR beta VDJ combinations and CDR3 sequences were profiled from genomic DNA. TCRdb passed the reads through MiXCR, listing each CDR3 protein once. Of under 200,000 distinct CDR3 sequences in the sample, less than 60% were seen once. Sequenced input: sorted CD4+, CD8+, or CD8+CD57+ T cells (not recorded which) from PBMCs. These receptor sequences come from a human donor with aplastic anemia.

The chain carries TRBV2 and TRBJ1-1, with a possible D match to TRBD1 (5 bases). This CDR3 has 14 amino acids. Germline assignment: CDR1 SNHLY and CDR2 FYNNEI. V gave up 2 bases and J gave up 4 bases, with 11 bases separating them. The CDR3 reads CASSERQRGTEAFF. The CDR3 DNA is TGTGCCAGCAGTGAACGGCAAAGGGGCACTGAAGCTTTCTTT.

The chain links TRBV5-1 to TRBJ2-7; D tentatively reads TRBD1 or TRBD2 (6 bases each). Deletions cut 4 bases from V and 9 bases from J, with 26 bases between. The length of the CDR3 is 16 residues. The germline V gene has CDR1 SGHRS and CDR2 YFSETQ. CDR3 region: CASSVTGGGGRPAQYF. The CDR3 DNA reads TGCGCCAGCAGCGTAACGGGCGGTGGGGGGCGCCCTGCGCAGTACTTC.

The V call is TRBV9, the J call TRBJ2-3; TRBD2 might be the D (6 bases). The germline CDR1 and CDR2 sequences are SGDLS and YYNGEE. The CDR3 is 14 amino acids. Trimming left V 0 bases short and J 4 bases short, with 9 bases between. The CDR3 is CASSVAGRSDTQYF. Written as DNA, the CDR3 is TGTGCCAGCAGCGTAGCGGGGAGGTCAGATACGCAGTATTTT.

This clonotype was picked up many times. V usage is TRBV14 and J usage is TRBJ2-1; 12 bases map to TRBD2. V gave up 1 base and J gave up 7 bases; unmatched junction bases: 5. Looked up from germline, CDR1 is SGHDN and CDR2 is FVKESK. The CDR3 totals 16 residues. The CDR3: CASSQVTSGRLNEQFF. The CDR3 DNA reads as TGTGCCAGCAGCCAAGTCACTAGCGGGAGGTTAAATGAGCAGTTCTTC. The full variable domain, in which reference TRBV14 and TRBJ2-1 provide the parts outside the CDR3, is EAGVTQFPSHSVIEKGQTVTLRCDPISGHDNLYWYRRVMGKEIKFLLHFVKESKQDESGMPNNRFLAERTGGTYSTLKVQPAELEDSGVYFCASSQVTSGRLNEQFFGPGTRLTVL.

This clonotype was seen repeatedly, ten times or more. The V gene is TRBV7-2, the J gene TRBJ1-5; D is undetermined. The V and J ends lost 4 bases and 6 bases respectively, with 10 bases between them. Germline CDR1 and CDR2: SGHTA and FQGNSA. The CDR3 covers 13 residues. The CDR3 region is CASSSYDSQPQHF. The CDR3 nucleotides are TGTGCCAGCAGCTCGTACGATAGTCAGCCCCAGCATTTT.

A note on this clonotype: A much larger clone differs from this one at a single base, so this may be a read error. The chain combines TRBV5-4 with TRBJ1-1; D might be TRBD1 (6 bases). From germline, CDR1 is SGHNT and CDR2 YYREEE (reference sequence). There are 14 residues in the CDR3. The V end was cut by 3 bases, the J end by 8 bases, with 17 bases between. CDR3: CASSSGAGTTEAFF. The CDR3 DNA reads TGTGCCAGCAGCTCAGGAGCTGGGACAACAGAAGCTTTCTTT. The full variable domain, its missing parts supplied by reference TRBV5-4 and TRBJ1-1, is ETGVTQSPTHLIKTRGQQVTLRCSSQSGHNTVSWYQQALGQGPQFIFQYYREEENGRGNFPPRFSGLQFPNYSSELNVNALELDDSALYLCASSSGAGTTEAFFGQGTRLTVV.

The rearrangement joins TRBV9 to TRBJ2-1; 7 nucleotides match TRBD2. V trimming: 0 bases; J trimming: 3 bases; junction bases outside the gene matches: 3. The CDR3 has 15 residues. Germline lookup yields CDR1 SGDLS and CDR2 YYNGEE. CDR3 region: CASSVGASGYNEQFF. For the CDR3, the DNA is TGTGCCAGCAGCGTAGGTGCTAGCGGCTACAATGAGCAGTTCTTC.

Points on this clonotype: One junction end disagrees with the germline gene, perhaps due to a read error. The rearrangement links TRBV7-8 to TRBJ2-7, with TRBD2 identical over 7 bases. The end of the DNA fits TRBJ2-1 better, so the J call may be wrong. Germline assignment: CDR1 SGHVS and CDR2 FQNEAQ. The length of the CDR3 is 12 residues. The CDR3 sequence is CASSLLAYEQFF. The CDR3 DNA sequence: TGCGCCAGCAGCTTACTAGCGTACGAGCAGTTCTTC.

This sequence joins TRBV27 and TRBJ2-3; D gene ambiguous. The germline V and J ends were trimmed by 2 bases and 2 bases, with 8 bases remaining between them. CDR1 and CDR2 (germline): MNHEY, SMNVEV (reference sequence). This CDR3 contains 14 residues. CDR3 bases: TGTGCCAGCAGTTTAGAACGGAACACAGATACGCAGTATTTT. It is translated as CASSLERNTDTQYF.

Only one count was recorded for this clonotype. Possible read error: a much larger clone is one base away. V gene TRBV5-1 combines with J gene TRBJ1-2; D ambiguous. CDR3 length: 13 residues. Germline CDR1 and CDR2: SGHRS and YFSETQ. The DNA of the CDR3 is TGCGCCAGCAGCTTGAACGGGCGTTATGGCTGCACCTTC. Amino acids: CASSLNGRYGCTF. The full variable domain, its missing parts supplied by reference TRBV5-1 and TRBJ1-2, is KAGVTQTPRYLIKTRGQQVTLSCSPISGHRSVSWYQQTPGQGLQFLFEYFSETQRNKGNFPGRFSGRQFSNSRSEMNVSTLELGDSALYLCASSLNGRYGCTFGSGTRLTVV.

This sequence joins TRBV7-2 and TRBJ2-1; D possibly uses TRBD1 or TRBD2 (5 bases each). Per the germline V gene, CDR1 is SGHTA and CDR2 is FQGNSA. The CDR3 length is 15 residues. V was cut by 0 bases and J by 6 bases, with 12 bases left in between. Written as DNA, the CDR3 is TGTGCCAGCAGCTTAGCGACAGCTGGAGGCAATGAGCAGTTCTTC. Protein sequence: CASSLATAGGNEQFF.

This clonotype occurred a few times. V is TRBV10-3 and J is TRBJ2-7; weak D call: TRBD1 (7 bases). The CDR3 loop spans 13 amino acids. V lost 9 bases, J lost 5 bases, and 17 bases lay in between. CDR1 and CDR2 from the germline V gene are ENHRY and SYGVKD. CDR3 bases: TGTGCCATAAACGGGGGACAGCTCGACGAGCAGTACTTC. This codes for CAINGGQLDEQYF.

V is TRBV25-1 and J is TRBJ1-3; no clear D gene. The V gene lost 4 bases and the J gene lost 4 bases, with 14 bases spanning the gap. Looked up from germline, CDR1 is MGHDK and CDR2 is SYGVNS. This CDR3 contains 15 residues. This CDR3 is CASSVYGGPGNTIYF. CDR3 coding DNA: TGTGCCAGCAGTGTATATGGAGGGCCCGGAAACACCATATATTTT.

This chain connects TRBV5-4 to TRBJ2-7; D is ambiguous. The CDR3 covers 12 residues. Deletions cut 4 bases from V and 6 bases from J, with 11 bases between. In germline, CDR1 is SGHNT, CDR2 YYREEE (reference sequence). The CDR3 nucleotides read TGTGCCAGCAGCCCTACGGCTGCCGAGCAGTACTTC. As protein: CASSPTAAEQYF.

The chain combines TRBV7-2 with TRBJ1-1; a weak D match, TRBD1 (5 bases). Trimming took off 3 bases at V and 4 bases at J, with 18 bases between the two ends. CDR1 SGHTA and CDR2 FQGNSA come from the germline V gene. CDR3 length: 16 amino acids. In DNA form, the CDR3 reads TGTGCCAGCAGCTTGGCGGCAGGGTCTTCGGGCACTGAAGCTTTCTTT. Protein sequence: CASSLAAGSSGTEAFF.

This clonotype was detected many times. CDR3 bases: TGTGCCAGTAGTATCGGACAGGGGGCAACAGATACGCAGTATTTT. Amino acid sequence: CASSIGQGATDTQYF. The chain links TRBV19 to TRBJ2-3, with TRBD1 identical over 11 bases. The CDR3 is made up of 15 amino acids. The trim removed 3 bases at V and 3 bases at J, leaving 2 bases unmatched. CDR1 LNHDA and CDR2 SQIVND come from the germline V gene (reference sequence).

The table lists this clonotype with many counts. V and J are TRBV5-1 and TRBJ2-7; 9 nucleotides agree with TRBD1. This CDR3 has 14 residues. Germline V gene data show CDR1 as SGHRS and CDR2 as YFSETQ. V gave up 4 bases and J gave up 3 bases; unmatched junction bases: 5. The CDR3 protein is CASSIGQGNYEQYF. In DNA, the CDR3 is TGCGCCAGCAGCATCGGACAGGGGAACTACGAGCAGTACTTC.

This rearrangement joins TRBV25-1 to TRBJ1-6; 9 bases line up with TRBD1. V lost 6 bases and J lost 10; bases outside the gene matches: 10. This CDR3 contains 15 residues. Germline-derived CDR1 and CDR2 are MGHDK and SYGVNS. CDR3 coding DNA: TGTGCCAGCAGGGCCGGGACAGGGATCCGGTCACCCCTCCACTTT. Translating it yields CASRAGTGIRSPLHF.

This clonotype was seen many times. This chain connects TRBV7-3 to TRBJ2-5, with 8 positions matching TRBD2. Germline assignment: CDR1 SGHTA and CDR2 FQGTGA. V shed 5 bases, J shed 5 bases, and the junction held 10 bases outside the gene matches. The CDR3 spans 15 residues. This CDR3 reads CASSVMPGGWETQYF. The DNA of the CDR3 is TGTGCCAGCAGCGTAATGCCGGGAGGGTGGGAGACCCAGTACTTC.

This clonotype was found many times. V gene TRBV28 combines with J gene TRBJ1-5; D may be TRBD1 (5 bases). CDR3 length: 14 amino acids. V lost 4 bases to trimming and J lost 0 bases, with 7 bases between them. Germline values: CDR1 MDHEN, CDR2 SYDVKM. The chain's CDR3 is CASSSTVSNQPQHF. The CDR3 coding sequence is TGTGCCAGCAGTTCGACAGTTAGCAATCAGCCCCAGCATTTT.

CDR3 sequence (DNA): TGTGCCAGCAGCTTTCCTAATGAAAAACTGTTTTTT. The encoded protein is CASSFPNEKLFF. The chain joins TRBV7-9 to TRBJ1-4; D gene uncertain. The germline gives CDR1 SEHNR, CDR2 FQNEAQ (reference sequence). The CDR3 sequence is 12 residues long. The V and J ends lost 3 bases and 3 bases respectively, with 2 bases between them.

The genes are TRBV24-1 and TRBJ2-1; 9 nucleotides agree with TRBD1. Germline V gene lookup returns CDR1 KGHDR and CDR2 SFDVKD. The junction had 4 bases not matched to a gene; V was cut back by 4 bases and J by 7 bases. CDR3 length: 14 amino acids. CDR3 in DNA: TGTGCCACCAGTGACCGGACAGGGGATAATGAGCAGTTCTTC. Encoded protein: CATSDRTGDNEQFF.

The J gene is TRBJ1-1, the V gene TRBV7-6; no clear D. The V end was cut by 1 base, the J end by 4 bases, with 13 bases between. Germline V gives CDR1 SGHVS, CDR2 FNYEAQ. The CDR3 extends over 15 amino acids. The CDR3 DNA reads TGTGCCAGCAGCTTAGATCAGGTGGTAGGCACTGAAGCTTTCTTT. It translates to CASSLDQVVGTEAFF.